One sample yielded the 25 T cell receptor beta chains listed below, sequenced in a study of T cells after yellow fever vaccination (dated by TCRdb to the late 2010s). This specimen's treatment or condition label, interpreted: live attenuated yellow fever vaccine strain. The library relied on 5' RACE. Sequencing relied on an Illumina HiSeq 2500. The public reads were run again by TCRdb, first through fastp at Q25 and then through MiXCR, and only productive beta chains were kept. Each record represents a unique CDR3 protein, reported with the most common genes and DNA among its rows. The table for this sample lists 450,000 to 650,000 distinct CDR3 sequences; around a fifth of them were counted only once. Of the sample, about 17% falls within the top ten clones. The sequencing here drew on PBMCs, taken 21 days after the first yellow fever vaccination. The receptors were sampled from a young man who received the YFV17D yellow fever vaccine.

This clonotype was observed a handful of times. The rearrangement uses TRBV10-3 and TRBJ1-1; the D is unclear. Germline CDR1 ENHRY, CDR2 SYGVKD. This CDR3 spans 13 amino acids. Trimming took 11 bases from V and 0 from J, leaving 13 bases between them. This CDR3 is CASTGPLNTEAFF. CDR3 bases: TGTGCCTCTACGGGTCCCTTGAACACTGAAGCTTTCTTT.

This clonotype was seen a few times. The V and J genes are TRBV20-1 and TRBJ2-7, with 11 bases that match TRBD2. The CDR3 contains 13 residues. Germline loops: CDR1 DFQATT, CDR2 SNEGSKA (reference sequence). Trimming removed 6 bases from V and 2 bases from J; junction bases left unmatched: 3. The CDR3 is CSAGTSGPYEQYF. The CDR3 DNA is TGCAGTGCCGGGACTAGCGGACCCTACGAGCAGTACTTC.

This chain connects TRBV12-3 or TRBV12-4 to TRBJ1-5; the D is unclear. The CDR3 sequence is 12 residues long. Trimming pared 5 bases from V and 9 bases from J, leaving 11 bases between. The CDR3 loop is CASSDPAGPQHF. As DNA, the CDR3 is TGTGCCAGCAGTGACCCGGCCGGGCCCCAGCATTTT.

The chain uses TRBV4-1 and TRBJ2-5; weak D call: TRBD2 (5 bases). This CDR3 contains 15 residues. The V gene's germline CDR1 is MGHRA and CDR2 YSYEKL. Between the trimmed V and J ends, which lost 2 bases and 5 bases, there was a span of 15 bases. CDR3 sequence: CASSQSTTRDETQYF. CDR3 DNA: TGCGCCAGCAGCCAATCGACTACTAGAGATGAGACCCAGTACTTC.

The CDR3 loop reads CAIKGGDGYTF. The CDR3 DNA reads as TGTGCCATCAAAGGAGGGGATGGCTACACCTTC. The V call is TRBV10-3, the J call TRBJ1-2, with D perhaps TRBD1 (5 bases). The CDR3 loop spans 11 amino acids. Germline CDR1 reads ENHRY; CDR2 reads SYGVKD. Trimming pared 7 bases from V and 6 bases from J, leaving 9 bases between.

This chain links TRBV12-3 or TRBV12-4 with TRBJ1-2; tentative D call: TRBD1 (6 bases). V was cut by 1 base and J by 8 bases, with 14 bases left in between. The CDR3 covers 14 residues. In DNA, the CDR3 is TGTGCCAGCAGTTTAGGCAGGGCCAGGGGCGGCTACACCTTC. It yields the protein CASSLGRARGGYTF.

The CDR3 here is CASSETANYGRGTDTQYF. The CDR3 coding sequence is TGTGCCAGCAGTGAAACAGCTAACTACGGGCGGGGTACAGATACGCAGTATTTT. The rearrangement uses TRBV2 and TRBJ2-3, with D possibly TRBD2 on 6 matching bases. This CDR3 has 18 residues. Germline CDR1 SNHLY, CDR2 FYNNEI. V was shortened by 2 bases and J by 3 bases, with 21 bases between the two germline ends.

This clonotype was observed many times. Its ends do not fully match the called genes, so a read error is possible. J is TRBJ2-1 and V is TRBV5-1, with D unclear. This CDR3 spans 13 amino acids. The germline gives CDR1 SGHRS, CDR2 YFSETQ. The CDR3 spells CASSLEPYNEQFF. Written as DNA, the CDR3 is TGTGCCAGCAGCCTAGAACCCTACAATGAGCAGTTCTTC.

The V and J genes are TRBV20-1 and TRBJ2-3, with 12 bases identical to TRBD2. The V segment lost 5 bases and the J segment 2 bases; nucleotides outside the gene matches: 2. The CDR3 covers 14 residues. Germline CDR1 DFQATT, CDR2 SNEGSKA (reference sequence). The CDR3 loop is CSAGLAGYTDTQYF. The DNA of the CDR3 is TGCAGTGCTGGACTAGCGGGGTACACAGATACGCAGTATTTT.

The chain recombines TRBV5-1 with TRBJ1-4; no reliable D call. This CDR3 has 14 amino acids. The V end was cut by 3 bases, the J end by 8 bases, with 14 bases between. In germline, CDR1 is SGHRS, CDR2 YFSETQ. CDR3: CASSYSGPLEKLFF. CDR3 nucleotide sequence: TGCGCCAGCAGCTACTCCGGACCTTTGGAAAAACTGTTTTTT.

The gene calls are TRBV20-1 and TRBJ2-3; 9 nucleotides align to TRBD1. The CDR3 is made up of 14 amino acids. V lost 5 bases and J lost 0; bases outside the gene matches: 3. Germline V gene data show CDR1 as DFQATT and CDR2 as SNEGSKA (reference sequence). The CDR3 region is CSASQGASTDTQYF. The CDR3 region has the DNA TGCAGTGCTTCACAGGGGGCGAGCACAGATACGCAGTATTTT.

This clonotype has just a few counts. The gene calls are TRBV5-1 and TRBJ1-2; the D gene is possibly TRBD1 (5 bases). V was clipped by 7 bases and J by 2 bases, with 12 bases between them. The CDR3 covers 13 residues. The germline V gene encodes CDR1 SGHRS and CDR2 YFSETQ. CDR3 sequence (DNA): TGCGCCAGCGGTGCCGCAGGGAACTATGGCTACACCTTC. Translated: CASGAAGNYGYTF.

This clonotype turned up a few times. This rearrangement joins TRBV12-3 or TRBV12-4 to TRBJ1-6, with D tentatively TRBD1 (6 bases). The CDR3 has 15 amino acids. Trimming took off 5 bases at V and 10 bases at J, with 18 bases between the two ends. The CDR3 reads CASSPADRTVSPLHF. In DNA, the CDR3 is TGTGCCAGCAGTCCAGCCGACAGGACGGTCTCACCCCTCCACTTT.

The chain carries TRBV7-6 and TRBJ2-3; D is uncertain. Per germline, CDR1 SGHVS and CDR2 FNYEAQ. Trimming cost V 5 bases and J 7 bases, with 10 bases left between them. The CDR3 extends over 12 amino acids. CDR3 DNA sequence: TGTGCCAGCAGCCAGACAACCTATACGCAGTATTTT. Translating gives CASSQTTYTQYF.

The rearrangement links TRBV10-3 to TRBJ2-2, with a tentative D call TRBD2 (6 bases). CDR1 is ENHRY and CDR2 is SYGVKD in the germline V gene. The CDR3 loop spans 15 amino acids. Deletions cut 10 bases from V and 4 bases from J, with 19 bases between. The chain's CDR3 is CATSSERRGTGELFF. CDR3 bases: TGTGCCACCTCCAGCGAACGGCGGGGCACCGGGGAGCTGTTTTTT.

The chain is built from TRBV5-5 and TRBJ2-5; perhaps D is TRBD1 or TRBD2 (6 bases each). V lost 5 bases to trimming and J lost 3 bases, with 20 bases between them. The germline gives CDR1 SGHKS, CDR2 YYEKEE (reference sequence). This CDR3 has 16 amino acids. The CDR3 loop reads CASRIGGGGSEETQYF. The CDR3 bases are TGTGCCAGCAGAATCGGAGGAGGGGGGTCTGAAGAGACCCAGTACTTC.

The chain combines TRBV20-1 with TRBJ2-3; D tentatively reads TRBD1 or TRBD2 (6 bases each). The V end lost 5 bases, the J end lost 9 bases, and 18 bases lay between the germline ends. CDR3 size: 13 residues. Germline V gene sequence: CDR1 DFQATT, CDR2 SNEGSKA (reference sequence). CDR3 coding DNA: TGCAGTGCTGGGGGGCCCATGAGAGACACGCAGTATTTT. Translation: CSAGGPMRDTQYF.

In its sample, this clonotype was seen many times. The V gene is TRBV20-1, the J gene TRBJ1-5; D is perhaps TRBD1 (6 bases). The CDR3 loop spans 15 amino acids. Germline CDR1 DFQATT, CDR2 SNEGSKA (reference sequence). V lost 7 bases and J lost 0, with 16 bases in between. The chain's CDR3 is CSGSEGEYSNQPQHF. The CDR3 nucleotides are TGCAGTGGCTCAGAGGGGGAGTATAGCAATCAGCCCCAGCATTTT.

V gene TRBV6-5 combines with J gene TRBJ2-5; D is undetermined. The CDR3 has 14 amino acids. V was clipped by 2 bases and J by 5 bases, with 12 bases between them. Germline values: CDR1 MNHEY, CDR2 SVGAGI. Here the CDR3 reads CASSYPARRETQYF. The CDR3 DNA is TGTGCCAGCAGTTACCCCGCTAGAAGGGAGACCCAGTACTTC.

The chain uses TRBV15 and TRBJ1-5, with D possibly TRBD1 on 5 matching bases. The CDR3 contains 19 residues. The V and J ends lost 3 bases and 0 bases respectively, with 21 bases between them. The germline CDR1 and CDR2 sequences are LNHNV and YYDKDF (reference sequence). CDR3 in DNA: TGTGCCACCAGCAGGGGGATCGCTGACAGATTTTATAGCAATCAGCCCCAGCATTTT. Encoded protein: CATSRGIADRFYSNQPQHF. The variable domain in full, completed from reference TRBV15 and TRBJ1-5, reads DAMVIQNPRYQVTQFGKPVTLSCSQTLNHNVMYWYQQKSSQAPKLLFHYYDKDFNNEADTPDNFQSRRPNTSFCFLDIRSPGLGDTAMYLCATSRGIADRFYSNQPQHFGDGTRLSIL.

The V and J genes are TRBV6-1 and TRBJ1-1, with unresolved D. CDR1 is MNHNS, CDR2 SASEGT, per germline. Trimming removed 5 bases at V and 0 bases at J, with 16 bases between. The CDR3 is 16 amino acids. This CDR3 is CASSLTTVRMNTEAFF. The CDR3 bases are TGTGCCAGCAGTCTAACGACGGTTAGGATGAACACTGAAGCTTTCTTT.

This chain links TRBV15 with TRBJ2-2; D possibly corresponds to TRBD2 (7 bases). Deletions cut 1 base from V and 10 bases from J, with 13 bases between. In germline, CDR1 is LNHNV, CDR2 YYDKDF (reference sequence). The CDR3 spans 14 residues. The CDR3 bases are TGTGCCACCAGCAGAGGGGGGGGGCTCTCGGAGCTGTTTTTT. As protein: CATSRGGGLSELFF.

The chain's CDR3 is CASSPWVSGHSYGYTF. The CDR3 DNA sequence: TGTGCCAGCAGCCCATGGGTGTCGGGACACTCCTATGGCTACACCTTC. The chain combines TRBV5-6 with TRBJ1-2; TRBD1 is a possible D gene (6 bases). Trimming took off 4 bases at V and 4 bases at J, with 20 bases between the two ends. Germline CDR1 SGHDT, CDR2 YYEEEE. This CDR3 contains 16 residues.

In its sample, this clonotype was seen a few times. The chain links TRBV9 to TRBJ1-2; TRBD1 might be the D (5 bases). Trimming stripped 1 base from V and 4 bases from J, with 11 bases between. Germline CDR1 reads SGDLS; CDR2 reads YYNGEE. The CDR3 has 14 amino acids. For the CDR3, the DNA is TGTGCCAGCAGCGTACTAGGGGCATCCTATGGCTACACCTTC. As protein: CASSVLGASYGYTF.

This clonotype was observed at least ten times. The chain carries TRBV7-2 and TRBJ2-3; 11 bases are shared with TRBD2. The CDR3 is 15 residues long. V trimming: 4 bases; J trimming: 3 bases; junction bases outside the gene matches: 3. Looked up from germline, CDR1 is SGHTA and CDR2 is FQGNSA. The CDR3 bases are TGTGCCAGCAGCTATAGCGGGGGGGAGACAGATACGCAGTATTTT. This gives the protein CASSYSGGETDTQYF.